This T cell receptor (beta chain) was retrieved from a study of beta chain features in type 1 diabetes. Study observations and caveats: A possible short-template PCR bias applies equally to patients and controls. In every one of the four CD4+ subsets, TCRB CDR3s were moderately but significantly shorter in Type 1 diabetes patients.

All of the isolated RNA was reverse transcribed, so expressed TCRB transcripts were sequenced. Naive, central memory and regulatory T cell samples produced a mean of approximately 3.6 million reads. Sequencing used immunoSEQ multiplex PCR; TCRdb keeps in-frame clones, though not all of them. The sample lists around 340,000 clones; 9.3% were seen once. The V end was cut by 3 bases, the J end by 0 bases, with 8 bases between. Looked up from germline, CDR1 is SQVTM and CDR2 is ANQGSEA. The CDR3 runs to 13 residues. This clone was counted between two and nine times. Its specificity is unknown. Sequenced: central memory CD4+ T cells from blood. The J gene is TRBJ2-5, the V gene TRBV29-1, with D tentatively TRBD1 (5 bases). The source is a young man with type 1 diabetes. CDR3: CSVDQQDQETQYF. The CDR3, as DNA: TGCAGCGTTGACCAACAGGACCAAGAGACCCAGTACTTC.